Each of the 4 T cell receptor beta chains below was sequenced from the same sample in a study of technical replicates of blood from four donors. Using immunoSEQ multiplex PCR, the repertoire was profiled, and TCRdb retains in-frame clones only, with some absent. The repertoire holds roughly 79,000 clones, with 75% to 90% as singletons. The sample consisted of PBMCs. The receptor set was obtained from a human donor in good health. Some clones in this sample may be carry-over from other donors' samples.

This chain links TRBV7-9 with TRBJ2-5; TRBD2 might be the D (5 bases). This CDR3 spans 14 amino acids. Per the germline V gene, CDR1 is SEHNR and CDR2 is FQNEAQ (reference sequence). The ends were cut back, 8 bases at V and 2 bases at J, with 15 bases in the middle. The CDR3 DNA sequence: TGTGCCAGCGCAACTTCCGGGGTTCAAGAGACCCAGTACTTC. It encodes CASATSGVQETQYF. The whole variable domain, remainder taken from reference TRBV7-9 and TRBJ2-5, is DTGVSQNPRHKITKRGQNVTFRCDPISEHNRLYWYRQTLGQGPEFLTYFQNEAQLEKSRLLSDRFSAERPKGSFSTLEIQRTEQGDSAMYLCASATSGVQETQYFGPGTRLLVL.

The genes are TRBV27 and TRBJ2-7, with D possibly TRBD1 on 5 matching bases. This CDR3 region has 14 residues. The germline V and J ends were trimmed by 4 bases and 2 bases, with 12 bases remaining between them. CDR1 is MNHEY, CDR2 SMNVEV, per germline (reference sequence). This CDR3 reads CASSSLGHPYEQYF. The CDR3 coding sequence is TGTGCCAGCAGTTCATTAGGACACCCCTACGAGCAGTACTTC.

This sequence joins TRBV18 and TRBJ1-3; D not resolved. CDR3 size: 15 residues. Germline values: CDR1 KGHSH, CDR2 LQKENI. V lost 2 bases and J lost 0, with 8 bases in between. Written as DNA, the CDR3 is TGTGCCAGCTCACCAGGGCAGACCTCTGGAAACACCATATATTTT. It is translated as CASSPGQTSGNTIYF.

The V call is TRBV29-1, the J call TRBJ2-5; TRBD2 might be the D (5 bases). CDR3 length: 14 amino acids. V was shortened by 4 bases and J by 4 bases, with 16 bases between the two germline ends. Germline V CDR1 and CDR2: SQVTM, ANQGSEA. The CDR3 DNA reads TGCAGCGTTGTAGGCAGCGGATGGGGAGAGACCCAGTACTTC. The encoded protein is CSVVGSGWGETQYF.